The clone carrying this T cell receptor (beta chain) was picked up many times. CDR1 is MNHNS, CDR2 SASEGT, per germline. The length of the CDR3 is 14 residues. J gave up 2 bases and V 6 bases, and 4 bases lay outside the gene matches. This specimen belongs to a study of human T cells and chemical hapten exposure. In TCRdb, the RACE reads were re-called with MiXCR into one record per CDR3 protein. The table records around 380,000 distinct CDR3 sequences, roughly 4.8% of them present only once. Regarding time point: patch test 1, 2 weeks after DPC sensitization. The treatment was: therapeutic diphenylcyclopropenone sensitization with weekly scalp DPC. Drawing of blood took place ahead of applying each patch test. Unfractionated whole blood was the source of the extracted total RNA.

V usage is TRBV6-1 and J usage is TRBJ1-3; 7 nucleotides match TRBD1. Sequences were derived from whole blood, sampled in connection with sensitization to the hapten diphenylcyclopropenone (DPC). The receptor was isolated from a woman in her 50s with alopecia areata. Some clones in this sample may be carry-over from other donors' samples. This CDR3 is CASRDRVAGNTIYF. The CDR3 bases are TGTGCCAGCAGAGACAGGGTTGCTGGAAACACCATATATTTT.